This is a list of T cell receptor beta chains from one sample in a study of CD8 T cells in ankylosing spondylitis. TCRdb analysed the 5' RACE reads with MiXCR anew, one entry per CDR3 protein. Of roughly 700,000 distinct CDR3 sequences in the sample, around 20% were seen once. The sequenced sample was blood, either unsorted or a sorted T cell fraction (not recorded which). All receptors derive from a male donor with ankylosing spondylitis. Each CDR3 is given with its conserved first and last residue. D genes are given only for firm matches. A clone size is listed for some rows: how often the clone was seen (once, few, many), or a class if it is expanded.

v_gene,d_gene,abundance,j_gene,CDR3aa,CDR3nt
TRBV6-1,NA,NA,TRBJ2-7,CASSATDQSYEQYF,TGTGCCAGCAGTGCGACAGACCAATCCTACGAGCAGTACTTC
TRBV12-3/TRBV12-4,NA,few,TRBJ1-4,CASSLAGAEKLFF,TGTGCCAGCAGTTTAGCGGGGGCTGAAAAACTGTTTTTT
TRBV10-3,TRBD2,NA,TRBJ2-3,CAISRTSPTDTQYF,TGTGCCATCAGTCGGACTAGCCCCACAGATACGCAGTATTTT
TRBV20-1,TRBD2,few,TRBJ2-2,CSARVRGGRVNTGELFF,TGCAGTGCTAGAGTCCGGGGGGGCCGGGTGAACACCGGGGAGCTGTTTTTT
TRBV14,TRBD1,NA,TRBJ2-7,CASSNRGADYEQYF,TGTGCCAGCAGCAACAGGGGGGCGGACTACGAGCAGTACTTC
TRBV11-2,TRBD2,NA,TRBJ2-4,CASSFGLAGGLAKNIQYF,TGTGCCAGCAGCTTCGGACTAGCGGGGGGGCTAGCCAAAAACATTCAGTACTTC
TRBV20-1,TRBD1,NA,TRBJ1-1,CSARTRDRFEAFF,TGCAGTGCTAGAACCCGGGACAGATTTGAAGCTTTCTTT
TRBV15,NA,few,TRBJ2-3,CATSRGFSGPPSDTQYF,TGTGCCACCAGCAGAGGATTCTCGGGACCTCCTTCAGATACGCAGTATTTT
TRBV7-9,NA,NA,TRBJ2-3,CASSPSLSSTDTQYF,TGTGCCAGCAGCCCCTCCCTCTCAAGCACAGATACGCAGTATTTT
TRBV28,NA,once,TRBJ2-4,CASSPSGWDNTKNIQYF,TGTGCCAGCAGTCCCTCCGGATGGGACAACACCAAAAACATTCAGTACTTC
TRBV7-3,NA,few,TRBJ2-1,CASRPTSSSYNEQFF,TGTGCCAGCAGGCCGACTTCGAGCTCCTACAATGAGCAGTTCTTC
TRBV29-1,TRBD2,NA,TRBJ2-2,CSVGGPSGINTGELFF,TGCAGCGTTGGTGGCCCTAGCGGGATTAACACCGGGGAGCTGTTTTTT
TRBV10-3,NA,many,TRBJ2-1,CAISESRGDEQFF,TGTGCCATCAGTGAATCCAGGGGCGATGAGCAGTTCTTC
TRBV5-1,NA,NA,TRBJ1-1,CASSLIPYRYTEAFF,TGCGCCAGCAGCTTAATACCTTACAGGTACACTGAAGCTTTCTTT
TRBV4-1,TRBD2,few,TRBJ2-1,CASSKGEGLEQFF,TGCGCCAGCAGCAAAGGGGAGGGCCTTGAGCAGTTCTTC
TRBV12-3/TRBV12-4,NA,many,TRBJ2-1,CASSIAIYNEQFF,TGTGCCAGCAGTATAGCGATATACAATGAGCAGTTCTTC
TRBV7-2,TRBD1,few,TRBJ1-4,CASSFQGAPNEKLFF,TGTGCCAGCAGCTTCCAGGGGGCACCTAATGAAAAACTGTTTTTT